This T cell receptor (beta chain) was recorded in a study of blood T cell repertoires in COVID-19. Produced via immunoSEQ multiplex PCR; TCRdb's table is partial and in-frame only. Of approximately 300,000 clones listed, around 81% are singletons. Germline V lookup: CDR1 MDHEN, CDR2 SYDVKM. V was clipped by 6 bases and J by 8 bases; unmatched bases: 8. The CDR3 extends over 14 amino acids. Sequenced input: peripheral blood. The chain is built from TRBV28 and TRBJ1-4, with 8 bases fitting TRBD1. The TCR sequence derives from a person aged 70 to 80 with COVID-19, enrolled during active disease. For the CDR3, the DNA is TGTGCCAGCAGGTGGGGACAGGTGGGAGAAAAACTGTTTTTT. It translates to CASRWGQVGEKLFF.